This is a list of T cell receptor beta chains from one sample in a study of CD8+CD57+ T cells in acquired aplastic anemia. TCRdb independently ran MiXCR on the reads; one entry per CDR3 protein. Here the sample spans some 120,000 distinct CDR3 sequences, 48% being singletons. The sample consisted of sorted CD4+, CD8+, or CD8+CD57+ T cells (not recorded which) from PBMCs. The receptors derive from a human donor in good health, serving as a control. Both conserved end residues are part of each CDR3. Each record gives: D gene, J gene, CDR3 length, V gene, clone size, CDR3 DNA, CDR3 protein. The D gene is left open where the match is weak. Clone size is given for some rows only: seen once, a few or many times, or a class if the clone is expanded.

TRBD1,TRBJ1-2,16,TRBV6-4,many,TGTGCCAGCAGTGACTCGCCGGGACAGGGCTTATATGGCTACACCTTC,CASSDSPGQGLYGYTF
TRBD2,TRBJ2-5,15,TRBV29-1,-,TGCAGCGTGGGGACTAGCGGGGGGGCAGAAGAGACCCAGTACTTC,CSVGTSGGAEETQYF
TRBD1,TRBJ2-7,12,TRBV20-1,-,TGCAGTGCTAGCGAGGGGGCTCGGGAGCAGTACTTC,CSASEGAREQYF
-,TRBJ1-2,13,TRBV5-1,many,TGCGCCAGCAGCTTGCCGGGCTCGGGCGGCTACACCTTC,CASSLPGSGGYTF
-,TRBJ2-7,14,TRBV7-8,many,TGTGCCAGCAGCCGCCGGGAGTTCGGAGGCGAGCAGTACTTC,CASSRREFGGEQYF
-,TRBJ2-3,12,TRBV24-1,few,TGTGCCACCAGTGATGACACAGATACGCAGTATTTT,CATSDDTDTQYF
-,TRBJ2-3,14,TRBV20-1,-,TGCAGTGCTCGTGGCCCTAGCGGCACAGATACGCAGTATTTT,CSARGPSGTDTQYF
TRBD1,TRBJ2-1,13,TRBV7-3,many,TGTGCCAGCAGCTTAAAGGGGACAGGGTGGCAGTTCTTC,CASSLKGTGWQFF
TRBD2,TRBJ2-7,16,TRBV4-1,many,TGCGCCAGCAGCCAAGATCTGTCTAGCGGGGCCCGCGAGCAGTACTTC,CASSQDLSSGAREQYF
-,TRBJ2-7,15,TRBV7-2,once,TGTGCCAGCAGCCCTGGGGGGAAGGGGACCTACGAGCAGTACTTC,CASSPGGKGTYEQYF
-,TRBJ2-2,15,TRBV10-3,-,TGTGCCATCAGTCGGGGGGCTGCGAACACCGGGGAGCTGTTTTTT,CAISRGAANTGELFF
-,TRBJ1-2,13,TRBV7-2,-,TGTGCCAGCAGTCGGGACTTGGGAGATGGCTACACCTTC,CASSRDLGDGYTF
TRBD1,TRBJ2-7,14,TRBV19,-,TGTGCCAGTAGTATCCGGGACAGGGTCTACGAGCAGTACTTC,CASSIRDRVYEQYF
TRBD1,TRBJ1-5,15,TRBV6-1,many,TGTGCCAGCAGTCCAGGGACAGGGGGCTATCAGCCCCAGCATTTT,CASSPGTGGYQPQHF
-,TRBJ2-2,14,TRBV14,many,TGTGCCAGCAGCTCGACCGTTGGAACCGGGGAGCTGTTTTTT,CASSSTVGTGELFF
-,TRBJ2-1,12,TRBV13,many,TGTGCCAGCAGCCACAAGTACAATGAGCAGTTCTTC,CASSHKYNEQFF
TRBD1,TRBJ2-7,14,TRBV5-6,-,TGTGCCAGCAGCTTAACGACAGGGGGCTACGAGCAGTACTTC,CASSLTTGGYEQYF